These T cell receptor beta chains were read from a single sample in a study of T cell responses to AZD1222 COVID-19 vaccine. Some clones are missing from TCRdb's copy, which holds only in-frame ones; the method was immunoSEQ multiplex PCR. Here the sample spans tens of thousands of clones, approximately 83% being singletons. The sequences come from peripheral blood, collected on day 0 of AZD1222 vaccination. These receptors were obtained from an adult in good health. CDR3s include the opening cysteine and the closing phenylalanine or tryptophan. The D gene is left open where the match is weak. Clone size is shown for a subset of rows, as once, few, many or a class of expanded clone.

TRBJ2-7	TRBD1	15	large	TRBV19	TGTGCCAGTAACTCGCCCCGGACAGGGCAGCGGGAGCAGTACTTC	CASNSPRTGQREQYF
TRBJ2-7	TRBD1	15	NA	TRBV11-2	TGTGCCAGCAGCTTGGGGGGGACAGGGGCAAACGAGCAGTACTTC	CASSLGGTGANEQYF
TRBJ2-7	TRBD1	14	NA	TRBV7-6	TGTGCCAGCAGCCCAAGACAGGGGGACTACGAGCAGTACTTC	CASSPRQGDYEQYF
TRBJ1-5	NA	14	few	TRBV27	TGTGCCAGCAGACCCGGGCCATCGAATCAGCCCCAGCATTTT	CASRPGPSNQPQHF
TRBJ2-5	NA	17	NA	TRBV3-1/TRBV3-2	TGTGCCAGCAGCCTAAGGCAGGGGGGAATATGGGGAGAGACCCAGTACTTC	CASSLRQGGIWGETQYF
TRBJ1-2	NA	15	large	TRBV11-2	TGTGCCAGCAGCCCAGGGGCAGGGTCGAGCTATGGCTACACCTTC	CASSPGAGSSYGYTF
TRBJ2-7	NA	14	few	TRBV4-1	TGCGCCAGCAGCCCCCGGGTCCAAATCCACGAGCAGTACTTC	CASSPRVQIHEQYF
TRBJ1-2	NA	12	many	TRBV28	TGTGCCAGCAGTTCCCGCCGCTATGGCTACACCTTC	CASSSRRYGYTF
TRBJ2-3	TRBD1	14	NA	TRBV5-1	TGCGCCAGCCGACGACAGGGGGGTTTGGATACGCAGTATTTT	CASRRQGGLDTQYF
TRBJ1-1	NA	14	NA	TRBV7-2	TGTGCCAGCAGATCAGGGAAAGGAGTAACTGAAGCTTTCTTT	CASRSGKGVTEAFF
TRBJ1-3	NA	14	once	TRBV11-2	TGTGCCAGCAGCTTAGCGGGGGGTGGAAACACCATATATTTT	CASSLAGGGNTIYF
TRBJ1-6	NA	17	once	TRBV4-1	TGCGCCAGCAGCCAAGAAGGGACAAACCCAACCAATTCACCCCTCCACTTT	CASSQEGTNPTNSPLHF
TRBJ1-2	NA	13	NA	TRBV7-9	TGTGCCAGCAGCCGCGTGGGCAACTATGGCTACACCTTC	CASSRVGNYGYTF
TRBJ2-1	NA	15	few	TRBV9	TGTGCCAGCAGCCCTCCGACGAGCTCCTACAATGAGCAGTTCTTC	CASSPPTSSYNEQFF
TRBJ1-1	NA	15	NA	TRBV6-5	TGTGCCAGCAGTTACTCGCCAGGGATGAACACTGAAGCTTTCTTT	CASSYSPGMNTEAFF
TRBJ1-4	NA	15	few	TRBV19	TGTGCCAGTAGTATAGCTGGGGACACTAATGAAAAACTGTTTTTT	CASSIAGDTNEKLFF
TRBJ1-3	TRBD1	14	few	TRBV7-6	TGTGCCAGCAGCTCCGGACAGGGGGCCTACACCATATATTTT	CASSSGQGAYTIYF
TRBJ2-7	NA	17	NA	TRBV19	TGTGCCAGTAGTTTTGCGGGGATAGGGGACCTAAGCTACGAGCAGTACTTC	CASSFAGIGDLSYEQYF
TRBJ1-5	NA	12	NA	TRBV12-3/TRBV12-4	TGTGCCAGCACCCTTTTCAATCAGCCCCAGCATTTT	CASTLFNQPQHF
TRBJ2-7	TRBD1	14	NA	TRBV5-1	TGCGCCAGCAGCTGGGACAGTAACACCTACGAGCAGTACTTC	CASSWDSNTYEQYF
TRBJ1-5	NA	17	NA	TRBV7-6	TGTGCCAGCAGCTTAGCGCTGGGGTCCGCGGCGAATCAGCCCCAGCATTTT	CASSLALGSAANQPQHF
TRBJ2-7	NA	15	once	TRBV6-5	TGTGCCAGCAGAAAACAGGGAGGGGCTTCCTACGAGCAGTACTTC	CASRKQGGASYEQYF
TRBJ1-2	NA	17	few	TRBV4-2	TGTGCCAGCAGCCAAGAGATTGCACAGACGATTAACTATGGCTACACCTTC	CASSQEIAQTINYGYTF
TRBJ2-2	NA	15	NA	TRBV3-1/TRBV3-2	TGTGCCAGCAGCCAATCCTGGGGGCAGGGCGGGGAGCTGTTTTTT	CASSQSWGQGGELFF
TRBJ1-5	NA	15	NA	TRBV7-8	TGTGCCAGCAGCTTAGGGACAGTTAATTATCAGCCCCAGCATTTT	CASSLGTVNYQPQHF
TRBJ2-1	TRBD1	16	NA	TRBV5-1	TGCGCCAGCAGCTTAGACCGGGACAGGGTATTCAATGAGCAGTTCTTC	CASSLDRDRVFNEQFF
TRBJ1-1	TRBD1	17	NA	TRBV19	TGTGCCAGTAGTCTTCAGGACAGGGAGGGGGTGAACACTGAAGCTTTCTTT	CASSLQDREGVNTEAFF
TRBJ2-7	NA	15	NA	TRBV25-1	TGTGCCAGCAACCACAAGGACGGGTGGGCCTACGAGCAGTACTTC	CASNHKDGWAYEQYF
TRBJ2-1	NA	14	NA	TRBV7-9	TGTGCCAGCAGCCATAGAGGGCGAGGGGATGAGCAGTTCTTC	CASSHRGRGDEQFF
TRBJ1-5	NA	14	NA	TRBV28	TGTGCCAGCAGTTTTATGGACAGCAATCAGCCCCAGCATTTT	CASSFMDSNQPQHF
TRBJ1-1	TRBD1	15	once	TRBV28	TGTGCCAGCAGTTCTAACAGGGGGCTGAACACTGAAGCTTTCTTT	CASSSNRGLNTEAFF
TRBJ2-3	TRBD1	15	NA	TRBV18	TGTGCCAGCTCACCGGGACAGGGGGTCACAGATACGCAGTATTTT	CASSPGQGVTDTQYF
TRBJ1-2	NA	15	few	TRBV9	TGTGCCAGCAGCAAAAGCCGGGACGTCGCTTATGGCTACACCTTC	CASSKSRDVAYGYTF
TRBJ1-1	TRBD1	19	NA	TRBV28	TGTGCCAGCAGCCCCTGGATATGGACAGGGACGTCCTTGAACACTGAAGCTTTCTTT	CASSPWIWTGTSLNTEAFF
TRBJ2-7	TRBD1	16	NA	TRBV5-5	TGTGCCAGCAGCGTGGCTCCGGGACAGGGAACCTACGAGCAGTACTTC	CASSVAPGQGTYEQYF
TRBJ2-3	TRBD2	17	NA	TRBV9	TGTGCCAGCAGCGTAAATTTTATGGGCGGGGGGTTAGATACGCAGTATTTT	CASSVNFMGGGLDTQYF
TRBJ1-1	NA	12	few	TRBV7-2	TGTGCCAGCAGCCTAGGTTACACTGAAGCTTTCTTT	CASSLGYTEAFF
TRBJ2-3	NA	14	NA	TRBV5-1	TGCGCCAGCAAGTTGGGACCCCAGACAGATACGCAGTATTTT	CASKLGPQTDTQYF